This T cell receptor (beta chain) stems from a study of T cell repertoires in cytomegalovirus infection (dated by TCRdb to the late 2010s). Notes on the research overall: The peptide stimulations were aimed at well-studied HLA-B-restricted epitopes as well as recently identified HLA-C-restricted CMV epitopes, whose presentation resists viral immunomodulation. Donor HLA type was relevant to the analysis, because carriage of CMV infection together with the matching HLA type was indicated by public TCR beta signatures. Results the study describes overall, beyond this receptor: Carriers of CMV infection plus the relevant HLA type were discriminated by the cumulative frequency of public TCR beta family members in the study cohort and in an independent approximately 360-donor cohort. In the ex vivo response, HLA-C-restricted CMV-specific TCR beta clonotypes were dominant, and in two of eight donors the single most frequent clonotype came from this HLA-C-restricted group.

Sequencing instrument: Illumina HiSeq 1500. TCRdb itself trimmed the public reads at Q25 with fastp, ran MiXCR and retained productive beta chains. Under each unique CDR3 protein, matching rows form one entry showing the most common genes and DNA. The sample data list around 230,000 distinct CDR3 sequences, and approximately 40% of these were observed just once. The ten largest clones take up 55% to 70% of the sample. Read against the paper, the sample's treatment or condition label means: in vitro stimulation with specific CMV peptide epitopes to enrich CMV-specific T cells. Counted from cysteine to phenylalanine, this CDR3 has 15 amino acids. CDR3 DNA only is kept here, 45 bases in frame from base 1. Trimming costs V 2 bases and J 6 bases, and their ends lie 15 bases apart. The germline V gene supplies CDR1 SGHVT and CDR2 SQSDAQ. In this sample, this clonotype turned up a few times. Its antigen remains unidentified. It has no much larger one-base neighbor in the sample; base qualities were not kept.

This receptor was identified in a human donor in good health (CMV status not recorded). Some clones in this sample may be carry-over from other donors' samples. This receptor chain uses TRBV7-4 and TRBJ2-3; the D gene is possibly TRBD2, with 7 bases matching. The sample here was CD8+ T cells from cultured PBMCs, taken from culture after CMV antigen stimulation. The nucleotide sequence is TGTGCCAGCAGCTTATCCGGCGGGGGCCCCGATACGCAGTATTTT. Its coded protein is CASSLSGGGPDTQYF. With the portions outside the CDR3 filled from the reference TRBV7-4 and TRBJ2-3 genes, the complete variable region becomes GAGVSQSPRYKVAKRGRDVALRCDSISGHVTLYWYRQTLGQGSEVLTYSQSDAQRDKSGRPSGRFSAERPERSVSTLKIQRTEQGDSAVYLCASSLSGGGPDTQYFGPGTRLTVL.